Described below is a single T cell receptor (beta chain) sequence and its context. Its cognate antigen has yet to be identified. There are no base qualities to consult, and no much larger clone falls within one base. These data belong to a study of shared clonotypes between healthy human individuals (dated by TCRdb to about 2020). In the study overall: The cohort comprised a couple of women and a few men aged 18 to 49 years. Blood TCR repertoires of about 5 healthy adults were deeply sequenced to estimate repertoire size and the extent of clonotype sharing between individuals. For each donor, three plates each were used for CD4 naive and CD4 memory, two plates were used for CD8 naive, and one plate was used for CD8 memory. To increase sequencing depth and limit assay-specific biases, TCR repertoire library preparation and sequencing were carried out by different laboratories using diverse techniques. Each donor's leukapheresis produced roughly between roughly 0.94 and 9.5 billion PBMCs.

Using the deep immunoSEQ assay, multiplex PCR amplified TCR CDR3 regions from genomic DNA. For each cell subset, the extracted genomic DNA was distributed evenly across all wells of several immunoSEQ 96-well plates, and each plate served as one replicate. Each replicate PCR for sorted subsets received about 220 ng genomic DNA, equal to 28,000 or so T cell genomes. The purified libraries were quantified using a Qubit 3.0 fluorometer, sized with a Bioanalyzer 2100, and then quantified again using the KAPA Library Quantification kit. Each immunoSEQ 96-well plate was sequenced on its own single-read 150-cycle Illumina NextSeq 550 flow cell. The original methods were these. Because the immunoSEQ output included only junctional sequences and no quality scores, the filtering could not be the same as the filtering used for full-length reads. To assign V/J genes and CDR3, sequences were annotated against IMGT germline references using PyIR, a Python wrapper for IgBLAST v1.9. Reads were removed for weak V/J assignments (E-value above 1e-6), missing CDR3, stop codons, out-of-frame junctions, or ambiguous translated residues. A V3J clonotype was defined by an identical inferred V gene, J gene, and CDR3 amino acid sequence. To compute the percentage overlap between repertoires, the number of shared unique clonotypes was divided by the size of the smaller repertoire. RTK rarefaction, the Chao1 estimator, and Recon v2.1 estimates of unobserved clonotypes were used to assess repertoire richness. Generation probabilities for all TCRbeta clonotypes obtained by the gDNA method from a handful of donors were computed using OLGA. TCRdb stores this immuneACCESS table with in-frame sequences only. Part of the clones is absent; in the studies checked, under half of the shortfall reflects unresolved V genes, and no reason is known for the rest. That table gives V, J and clone size, and the DNA gave D and trimming. The sample profile shows more than 2,000,000 clones; over 85% of them were found once. The top ten constitute 0.35% to 0.45% of the sample.

Healthy HIV-negative adults with no recently reported acute infections or vaccinations were included as donors. Every donor was a Caucasian adult residing in Nashville, Tennessee, USA. Magnetic negative selection was used to enrich CD4+ T cells, after which naive cells were positively selected on CD45RA and the negative fraction became the memory subset. After blood collection by leukapheresis, PBMCs were isolated using Ficoll-Histopaque density gradient centrifugation and then cryopreserved in the vapor phase of liquid nitrogen. Purity and quantity of every magnetically sorted T cell population were checked by analytical flow cytometry. Each sorted fraction had its genomic DNA isolated and then quantified by UV absorbance on a Nanodrop 2000c. Here is what the overall study found, with its caveats: Pairwise subsampling indicated that sequencing depth was expected to affect the degree of clonotype sharing among donors. Rarefaction of sorted-subset datasets indicated incomplete sequencing despite the large sequencing depth. Only blood was sampled, and tissue TCR repertoires likely differ from those in blood. Compared with non-shared clonotypes, the clonotypes found in all four sorted-subset donors had higher generation probabilities. Larger estimated clonotype richness was generally found for naive subsets than for memory subsets. Approximately 4.8% of naive CD4, around 3.6% of naive CD8, around 2.3% of memory CD4, and approximately 0.39% of memory CD8 clonotypes were shared across several donors. Because the study included a small number of donors, the genetic and exposure-history diversity represented was limited.

The CDR3 sequence holds 16 residues, the cysteine and phenylalanine included. CDR3 DNA only is kept here, 48 bases in frame from base 1. Germline trimming amounts to 2 bases on V and 4 bases on J, with 4 as the count of junction bases outside the gene matches. The germline V gene specifies MDHEN as CDR1 and SYDVKM as CDR2. The sequence links TRBV28 to TRBJ2-2, and 10 junctional nucleotides match TRBD1. The specimen sequenced was naive CD4+ T cells from PBMCs. Reading the label with the study, this specimen's cell subset or site is: CD45RA+ positively selected. The receptor was isolated from a man between 18 and 29 years old in good health. Some clones in this sample may be carry-over from other donors' samples. In nucleotides, the sequence is TGTGCCAGCAGTTTAGGAGGGACAGGGGCCACCGGGGAGCTGTTTTTT. Translated, this is CASSLGGTGATGELFF.